The 21 T cell receptor beta chains in this list originate from one sample, sequenced in a study of T cells in Graves' hyperthyroidism and ophthalmopathy (dated by TCRdb to the late 2010s). Library preparation used multiplex PCR. TCRdb names Illumina HiSeq 2000 as the instrument used. Amplification of TCR beta CDR3 regions was carried out from RNA transcripts. The first round of RT-PCR for the TCR CDR3 was performed with the HTBI primer set and the Qiagen OneStep RT-PCR kit. TCRdb redid the processing of the public reads, applying fastp at Q25 and MiXCR, and retained in-frame beta chains. Identical CDR3 proteins give one entry, which carries the most common genes and DNA. For this sample there are about 380,000 distinct CDR3 sequences; about 18% appear just once. The ten most abundant clones make up 40% of the sample. Specimen: blood. The receptors shown here come from a man aged 18 to 29 with Graves' ophthalmopathy.

Ten or more counts support this clonotype. This chain uses TRBV3-1 with TRBJ2-3; no clear D gene. Trimming pared 4 bases from V and 0 bases from J, leaving 11 bases between. CDR1 and CDR2 (germline): LGHDT, YNNKEL (reference sequence). The CDR3 spans 15 residues. CDR3 bases: TGTGCCAGCAGCCCCCTGAAGACTAGCACAGATACGCAGTATTTT. Protein sequence: CASSPLKTSTDTQYF.

Comment on this clonotype: A read error may account for a junction end that differs from germline. The V and J genes are TRBV4-2 and TRBJ1-2; D remains unclear. Germline CDR1 is LGHNA and CDR2 is YNFKEQ. This CDR3 has 12 residues. The CDR3 reads CASNQDISGYTF. The CDR3 bases are TGTGCCAGCAACCAAGATATTTCTGGCTACACCTTC.

This clonotype was recorded many times. The chain carries TRBV7-2 and TRBJ2-7; 9 positions match TRBD2. This CDR3 has 14 residues. The J segment lost 3 bases and the V segment lost 4 bases, leaving 4 bases of the junction unmatched. CDR1 and CDR2 (germline): SGHTA, FQGNSA. The CDR3 DNA sequence: TGTGCCAGCAGCTCCTTAGCGGGGGACTACGAGCAGTACTTC. It codes for CASSSLAGDYEQYF.

The chain couples TRBV5-1 to TRBJ1-5; D gene uncertain. The CDR3 length is 15 residues. The V end lost 4 bases, the J end lost 7 bases, and 18 bases lay between the germline ends. Germline CDR1 is SGHRS and CDR2 is YFSETQ. CDR3 protein: CASSPGIEPYQPQHF. As DNA, the CDR3 is TGCGCCAGCAGCCCTGGGATAGAACCGTACCAGCCCCAGCATTTT.

This clonotype was detected ten times or more. CDR3 region: CASSSGTAEADTQYF. In DNA, the CDR3 is TGCGCCAGCAGCTCCGGGACCGCCGAGGCAGATACGCAGTATTTT. V gene TRBV5-1 combines with J gene TRBJ2-3, with D possibly called TRBD1 or TRBD2 (5 bases each). CDR3 size: 15 residues. Per germline, CDR1 SGHRS and CDR2 YFSETQ. Trimming removed 3 bases from V and 4 bases from J, with 15 bases in between.

About this clonotype: Relative to the germline gene, one junction end is altered; a read error may explain this. This rearrangement joins TRBV20-1 to TRBJ1-2, with 10 nucleotides matching TRBD1. The length of the CDR3 is 14 residues. Germline V lookup: CDR1 DFQATT, CDR2 SNEGSKA (reference sequence). CDR3 in DNA: TGCAGTGCCAGAGGACAGGGGGGCAACTATGGCTACACCTTC. Its protein product is CSARGQGGNYGYTF.

This clonotype was counted many times. V is TRBV7-9 and J is TRBJ2-5, with 8 bases matching TRBD1. The germline CDR1 and CDR2 sequences are SEHNR and FQNEAQ (reference sequence). Trimming at V came to 5 bases and at J to 2 bases, leaving 4 bases not matched to a gene. The CDR3 is 14 amino acids. Here the CDR3 reads CASSRRDRQETQYF. The CDR3 coding sequence is TGTGCCAGCAGCCGCAGGGACAGGCAAGAGACCCAGTACTTC.

The genes are TRBV5-1 and TRBJ2-7; weak D call: TRBD1 (5 bases). The CDR3 extends over 13 amino acids. The ends were cut back, 2 bases at V and 6 bases at J, with 12 bases in the middle. Germline loops: CDR1 SGHRS, CDR2 YFSETQ. CDR3 sequence (DNA): TGCGCCAGCAGCTTTCAGGGTGAACGCGAGCAGTACTTC. It is translated as CASSFQGEREQYF.

A few counts support this clonotype. The chain is built from TRBV4-1 and TRBJ1-4, with D unresolved. Germline CDR1 and CDR2: MGHRA and YSYEKL. The CDR3 covers 15 residues. The V and J ends lost 0 bases and 0 bases respectively, with 5 bases between them. The CDR3 region is CASSQEPTTNEKLFF. As DNA, the CDR3 is TGCGCCAGCAGCCAAGAGCCGACAACTAATGAAAAACTGTTTTTT.

This chain joins TRBV9 and TRBJ1-6, with TRBD1 identical over 9 bases. J lost 8 bases, V lost 3 bases, and 12 bases had no gene match. The V gene's germline CDR1 is SGDLS and CDR2 YYNGEE. There are 17 residues in the CDR3. CDR3 amino acids: CASSAEGGQGKDSPLHF. In DNA, the CDR3 is TGTGCCAGCAGCGCCGAAGGGGGACAGGGTAAAGATTCACCCCTCCACTTT.

The sample holds many counts of this clonotype. The chain uses TRBV6-6 and TRBJ1-1; D not certain. The V end was cut by 0 bases, the J end by 2 bases, with 7 bases between. The germline gives CDR1 MNHNY, CDR2 SVGAGI (reference sequence). The CDR3 extends over 14 amino acids. The CDR3 nucleotides are TGTGCCAGCAGTTACTCGACACTTAACACTGAAGCTTTCTTT. It translates to CASSYSTLNTEAFF.

The V and J genes are TRBV24-1 and TRBJ1-3; tentative D call: TRBD1 (5 bases). Trimming left V 8 bases short and J 0 bases short, with 13 bases between. This CDR3 is 15 amino acids long. Germline CDR1 is KGHDR and CDR2 is SFDVKD. The CDR3 sequence is CATIAGLFSGNTIYF. The CDR3 region has the DNA TGTGCCACCATCGCGGGGCTCTTCTCTGGAAACACCATATATTTT.

The sample holds many counts of this clonotype. This chain connects TRBV7-2 to TRBJ2-7, with 9 bases identical to TRBD1. From germline, CDR1 is SGHTA and CDR2 FQGNSA. The CDR3 consists of 17 residues. V shed 5 bases and J 5 bases; nucleotides not matched to a gene: 16. CDR3 DNA: TGTGCCAGCAGCACATTCCGGGACAGGGCGGCGGGGAACGAGCAGTACTTC. Translation gives CASSTFRDRAAGNEQYF.

The chain couples TRBV6-1 to TRBJ1-4; the match to TRBD1 covers 7 bases. CDR1 MNHNS and CDR2 SASEGT come from the germline V gene. V trimming: 5 bases; J trimming: 6 bases; junction bases outside the gene matches: 6. The CDR3 covers 14 residues. CDR3 in amino acids: CASSTGQPDEKLFF. In DNA, the CDR3 is TGTGCCAGCAGTACGGGACAGCCTGATGAAAAACTGTTTTTT.

This clonotype was recorded many times. The chain combines TRBV11-2 with TRBJ2-7; the D gene is possibly TRBD1 (6 bases). Trimming took off 1 base at V and 5 bases at J, with 12 bases between the two ends. CDR3 length equals 14 residues. Looked up from germline, CDR1 is SGHAT and CDR2 is FQNNGV. The CDR3 is CASSLGRGWNEQYF. CDR3 coding DNA: TGTGCCAGCAGCTTAGGCAGGGGTTGGAACGAGCAGTACTTC.

The rearrangement links TRBV19 to TRBJ1-5; a weak D match, TRBD1 (5 bases). Trimming pared 3 bases from V and 2 bases from J, leaving 17 bases between. The CDR3 consists of 17 residues. Germline values: CDR1 LNHDA, CDR2 SQIVND (reference sequence). In DNA, the CDR3 is TGTGCCAGTAGTATTATTCCGGGGGGGTATGGCAATCAGCCCCAGCATTTT. It codes for CASSIIPGGYGNQPQHF.

Comments on this clonotype: This sequence may be a read error, since a much larger clone differs from it by one base. The rearrangement links TRBV7-2 to TRBJ1-5; D gene uncertain. In germline, CDR1 is SGHTA, CDR2 FQGNSA. Trimming left V 1 base short and J 0 bases short, with 13 bases between. This CDR3 comprises 17 residues. In nucleotides, the CDR3 is TGTACCAGCAGCTTAGGGTGGGCAGTATATAGCAATCAGCCCCAGCATTTT. Amino acids: CTSSLGWAVYSNQPQHF.

This clonotype has a count of ten or more. The gene calls are TRBV2 and TRBJ1-2; D possibly corresponds to TRBD1 (5 bases). The CDR3 consists of 14 residues. V lost 8 bases and J lost 7, with 20 bases in between. Germline values: CDR1 SNHLY, CDR2 FYNNEI. The DNA of the CDR3 is TGTGCCAGCGAGCCGTGGACACAGACGGCTGGCTACACCTTC. It specifies CASEPWTQTAGYTF.

This clonotype was seen a few times. The chain uses TRBV5-4 and TRBJ2-1, with D maybe TRBD1 (5 bases). Germline V lookup: CDR1 SGHNT, CDR2 YYREEE (reference sequence). The V gene lost 0 bases and the J gene lost 5 bases, with 9 bases spanning the gap. This CDR3 is built from 14 residues. CDR3 nucleotides: TGTGCCAGCAGCTTGGCGGCAGGGAACAATGAGCAGTTCTTC. It yields the protein CASSLAAGNNEQFF.

This clonotype occurred a few times. This rearrangement joins TRBV12-3 or TRBV12-4 to TRBJ2-3; the match to TRBD1 covers 8 bases. J lost 4 bases, V lost 6 bases, and 6 bases had no gene match. This CDR3 spans 14 amino acids. CDR3 in DNA: TGTGCCAGCAGCCAGACAGGGGAGGCAGATACGCAGTATTTT. Its translation: CASSQTGEADTQYF.

This clonotype appeared many times. The V and J genes are TRBV27 and TRBJ2-3; D ambiguous. V lost 6 bases and J lost 0, with 10 bases in between. The CDR3 is made up of 14 amino acids. Germline values: CDR1 MNHEY, CDR2 SMNVEV (reference sequence). CDR3 bases: TGTGCCAGCAGACTATATCCTAGCACAGATACGCAGTATTTT. Protein sequence: CASRLYPSTDTQYF.